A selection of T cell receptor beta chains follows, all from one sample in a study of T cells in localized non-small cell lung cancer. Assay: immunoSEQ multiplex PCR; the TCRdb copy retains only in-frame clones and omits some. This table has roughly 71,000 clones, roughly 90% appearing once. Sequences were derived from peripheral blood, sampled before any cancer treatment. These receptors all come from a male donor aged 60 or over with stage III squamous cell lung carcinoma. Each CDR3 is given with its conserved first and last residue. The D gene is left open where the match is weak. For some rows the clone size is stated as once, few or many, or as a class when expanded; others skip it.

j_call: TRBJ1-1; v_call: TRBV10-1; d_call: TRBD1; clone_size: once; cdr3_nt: TGCGCCAGCAGTCCCGGGACAGGGATGAACACTGAAGCTTTCTTT; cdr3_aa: CASSPGTGMNTEAFF
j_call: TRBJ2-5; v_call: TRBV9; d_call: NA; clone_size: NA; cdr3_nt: TGTGCCAGCAGCGTTGGGGGACGGGAGACCCAGTACTTC; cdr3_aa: CASSVGGRETQYF
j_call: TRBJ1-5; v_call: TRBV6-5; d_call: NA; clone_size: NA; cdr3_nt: TGTGCCAGCAGGGCAGGGTTTAGCAATCAGCCCCAGCATTTT; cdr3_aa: CASRAGFSNQPQHF
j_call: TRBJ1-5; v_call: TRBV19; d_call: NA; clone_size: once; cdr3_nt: TGTGCCAGTACCCTCAACTCACGGGGCAATCAGCCCCAGCATTTT; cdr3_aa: CASTLNSRGNQPQHF
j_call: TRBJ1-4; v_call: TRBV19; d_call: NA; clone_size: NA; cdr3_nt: TGTGCCAGTAGTACGGACGGTGAAAAACTGTTTTTT; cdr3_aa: CASSTDGEKLFF
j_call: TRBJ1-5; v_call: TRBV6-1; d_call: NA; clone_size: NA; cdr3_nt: TGTGCCAGCAGGGGCCTTAGCAATCAGCCCCAGCATTTT; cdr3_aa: CASRGLSNQPQHF
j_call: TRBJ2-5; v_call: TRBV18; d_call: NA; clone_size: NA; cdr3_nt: TGTGCCAGCTCACCACCGTCAACAGGGAAAGGAGAGACCCAGTACTTC; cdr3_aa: CASSPPSTGKGETQYF
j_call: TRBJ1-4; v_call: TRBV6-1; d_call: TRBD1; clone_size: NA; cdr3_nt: TGTGCCAGCAGCTCCGGGACAGGGTTCGGGGAACTGTTTTTT; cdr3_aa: CASSSGTGFGELFF
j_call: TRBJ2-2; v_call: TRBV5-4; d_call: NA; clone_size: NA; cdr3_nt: TGTGCCAGCAGCTTCGGCTCCGCGAACACCGGGGAGCTGTTTTTT; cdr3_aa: CASSFGSANTGELFF
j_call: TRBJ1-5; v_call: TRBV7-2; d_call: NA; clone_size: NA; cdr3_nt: TGTGCCAGCAGCCCGAGGGGGGGATCAACTCAGCCCCAGCATTTT; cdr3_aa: CASSPRGGSTQPQHF
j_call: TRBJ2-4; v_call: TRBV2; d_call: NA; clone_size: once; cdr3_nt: TGTGCCAGCAGTGCGGGCGACCAAAACATTCAGTACTTC; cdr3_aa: CASSAGDQNIQYF
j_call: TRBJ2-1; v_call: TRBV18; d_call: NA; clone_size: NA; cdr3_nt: TGTGCCAGCTCACGGCAAGATGAGCAGTTCTTC; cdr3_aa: CASSRQDEQFF
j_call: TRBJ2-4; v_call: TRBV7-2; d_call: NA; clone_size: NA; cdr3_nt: TGTGCCAGCAGCTTGAGGCGGTATGGAGACATTCAGTACTTC; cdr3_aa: CASSLRRYGDIQYF
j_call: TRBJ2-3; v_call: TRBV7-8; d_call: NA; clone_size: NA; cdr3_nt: TGTGCCAGCAGCTCCTCGGTCATAGGGACAGATACGCAGTATTTT; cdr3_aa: CASSSSVIGTDTQYF
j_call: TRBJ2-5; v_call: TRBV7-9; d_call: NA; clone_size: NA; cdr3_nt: TGTGCCAGCAGCTTAGTAGTCAGGGCTTCTCTTCAAGAGACCCAGTACTTC; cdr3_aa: CASSLVVRASLQETQYF
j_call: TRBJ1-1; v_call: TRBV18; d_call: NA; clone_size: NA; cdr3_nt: TGTGCCAGCTCCCTCGAGGCCGACCGGAACACTGAAGCTTTCTTT; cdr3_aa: CASSLEADRNTEAFF
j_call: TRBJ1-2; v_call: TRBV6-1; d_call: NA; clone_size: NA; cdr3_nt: TGTGCCAGCAGTGAAGATACAGCGGAGGGCTACACCTTC; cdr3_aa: CASSEDTAEGYTF
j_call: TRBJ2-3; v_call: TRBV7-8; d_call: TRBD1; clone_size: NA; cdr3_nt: TGTGCCAGCAGCTTAGCGGGACAGGGGAACACAGATACGCAGTATTTT; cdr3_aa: CASSLAGQGNTDTQYF
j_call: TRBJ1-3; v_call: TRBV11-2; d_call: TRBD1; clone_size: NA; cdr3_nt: TGTGCCAGCAGCCCACAGGGGTCCATATATTTT; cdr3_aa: CASSPQGSIYF
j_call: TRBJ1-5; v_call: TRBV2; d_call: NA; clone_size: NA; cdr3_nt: TGTGCCAGCGGCCCAAACAGGGATAACAATCAGCCCCAGCATTTT; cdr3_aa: CASGPNRDNNQPQHF
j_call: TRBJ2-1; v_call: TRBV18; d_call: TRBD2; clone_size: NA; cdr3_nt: TGTGCCAGCTCACCACGACTAGCGGGGTACAATGAGCAGTTCTTC; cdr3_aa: CASSPRLAGYNEQFF
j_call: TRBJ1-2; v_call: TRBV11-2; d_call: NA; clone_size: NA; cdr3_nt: TGTGCCAGCAGCTTAGACAGGAACTATGGCTACACCTTC; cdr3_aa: CASSLDRNYGYTF
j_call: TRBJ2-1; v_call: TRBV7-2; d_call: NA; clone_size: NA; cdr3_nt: TGTGCCAGCAGCTTATACCAGGGGCGCAATGAGCAGTTCTTC; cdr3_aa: CASSLYQGRNEQFF
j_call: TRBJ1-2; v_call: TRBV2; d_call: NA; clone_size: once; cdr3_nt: TGTGCCAGCAGTGATAAGGGGGAAACCTATGGCTACACCTTC; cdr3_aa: CASSDKGETYGYTF
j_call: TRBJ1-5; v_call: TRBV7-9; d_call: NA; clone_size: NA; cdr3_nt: TGTGCCAGCAGCTTAGAACTAGGGCCAGGGGGCAATCAGCCCCAGCATTTT; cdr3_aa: CASSLELGPGGNQPQHF
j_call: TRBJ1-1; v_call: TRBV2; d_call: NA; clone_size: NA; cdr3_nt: TGTGCCAGCAACCATGGGAACACTGAAGCTTTCTTT; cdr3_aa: CASNHGNTEAFF
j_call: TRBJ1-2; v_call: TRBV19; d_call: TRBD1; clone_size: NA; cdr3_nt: TGTGCCAGTAGTATTCGGACAGGTGGTCGTGACTACACCTTC; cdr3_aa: CASSIRTGGRDYTF
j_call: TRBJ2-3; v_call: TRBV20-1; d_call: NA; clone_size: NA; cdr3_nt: TGCAGTGCTAGCCAGTTTCGGTATTTT; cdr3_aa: CSASQFRYF
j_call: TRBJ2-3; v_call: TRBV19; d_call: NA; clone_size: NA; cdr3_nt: TGTGCCAGTAGTAACCCGCGCTTCGACACAGATACGCAGTATTTT; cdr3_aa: CASSNPRFDTDTQYF
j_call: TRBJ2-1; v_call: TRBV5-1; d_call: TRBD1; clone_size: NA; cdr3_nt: TGCGCCAGCAGCCGGAACCGGGACAGGGACAATGAGCAGTTCTTC; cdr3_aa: CASSRNRDRDNEQFF
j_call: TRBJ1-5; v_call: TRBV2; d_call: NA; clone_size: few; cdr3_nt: TGTGCCAGCAGGAGGGGACTTAGCAATCAGCCCCAGCATTTT; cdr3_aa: CASRRGLSNQPQHF
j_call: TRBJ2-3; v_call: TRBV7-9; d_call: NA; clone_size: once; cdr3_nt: TGTGCCAGCAGCCCAGGGACTAGCACAGATACGCAGTATTTT; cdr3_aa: CASSPGTSTDTQYF
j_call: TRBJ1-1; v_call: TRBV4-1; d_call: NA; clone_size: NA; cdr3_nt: TGCGCCAGCAGCCAAGATAGTGCGGGAGACACTGAAGCTTTCTTT; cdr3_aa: CASSQDSAGDTEAFF
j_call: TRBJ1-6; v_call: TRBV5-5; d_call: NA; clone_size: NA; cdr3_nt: TGTGCCAGCAGCTCCTGGACGTCCTATAATTCACCCCTCCACTTT; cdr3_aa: CASSSWTSYNSPLHF
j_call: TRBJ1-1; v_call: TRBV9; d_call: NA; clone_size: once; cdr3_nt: TGTGCCAGCAGCGTAGGCCATCAGGGCACTGAAGCTTTCTTT; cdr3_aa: CASSVGHQGTEAFF
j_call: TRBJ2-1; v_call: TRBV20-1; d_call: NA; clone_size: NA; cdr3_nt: TGCAGTGCTAGAGATTGGAATGAGCAGTTCTTC; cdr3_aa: CSARDWNEQFF
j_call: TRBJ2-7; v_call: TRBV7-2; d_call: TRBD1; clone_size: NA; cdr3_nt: TGTGCCAGCAGCTCGGGACAGGCTGTAAGGGAGCAGTACTTC; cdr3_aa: CASSSGQAVREQYF
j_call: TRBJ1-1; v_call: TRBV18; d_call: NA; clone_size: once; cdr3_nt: TGTGCCAGCTCAATGACACAGGGACAAGCTTTCTTT; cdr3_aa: CASSMTQGQAFF
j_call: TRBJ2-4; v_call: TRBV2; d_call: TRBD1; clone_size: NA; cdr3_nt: TGTGCCAGCAGTCCCTGGGGACAGTCCCTTAAAAACATTCAGTACTTC; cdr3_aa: CASSPWGQSLKNIQYF
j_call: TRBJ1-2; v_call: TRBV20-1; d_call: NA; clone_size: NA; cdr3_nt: TGCAGCATCGGGAGCTATGGCTACACCTTC; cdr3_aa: CSIGSYGYTF
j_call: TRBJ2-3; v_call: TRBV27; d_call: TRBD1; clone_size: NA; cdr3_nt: TGTGCCAGCAGTCTAGGACAGGGGGTAGGTACGCAGTATTTT; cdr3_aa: CASSLGQGVGTQYF
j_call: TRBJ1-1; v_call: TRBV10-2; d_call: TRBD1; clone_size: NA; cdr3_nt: TGCGCCAGCAGTGGACTACGCGGGACAGGGGCAGGGGGCACTGAAGCTTTCTTT; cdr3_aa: CASSGLRGTGAGGTEAFF
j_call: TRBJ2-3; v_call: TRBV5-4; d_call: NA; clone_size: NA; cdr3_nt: TGTGCCAGCAGTACGGGGGCCTCGAGCACAGATACGCAGTATTTT; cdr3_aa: CASSTGASSTDTQYF
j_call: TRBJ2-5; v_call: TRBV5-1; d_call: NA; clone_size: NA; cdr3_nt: TGCGCCAGCAGCCCCTTCCCACGGTACCAAGAGACCCAGTACTTC; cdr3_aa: CASSPFPRYQETQYF
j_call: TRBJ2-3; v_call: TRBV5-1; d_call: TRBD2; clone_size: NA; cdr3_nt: TGCGCCAGCAGCTTAATAGCGGGGGAGGCGCAGTATTTT; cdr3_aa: CASSLIAGEAQYF
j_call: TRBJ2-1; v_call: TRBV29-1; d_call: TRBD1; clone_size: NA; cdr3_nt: TGCAGCGCTTCCAGGGGGTCCTACAATGAGCAGTTCTTC; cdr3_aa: CSASRGSYNEQFF
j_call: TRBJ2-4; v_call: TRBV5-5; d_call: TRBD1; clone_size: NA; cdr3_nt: TGTGCCAGCAGCCCCCGGACAGGGTCGAACATTCAGTACTTC; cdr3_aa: CASSPRTGSNIQYF
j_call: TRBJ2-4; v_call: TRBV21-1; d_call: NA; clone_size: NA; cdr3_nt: TGTGCCAGCAGCCCCACGGGCGCAGGGATTAACATTCAGTACTTC; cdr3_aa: CASSPTGAGINIQYF
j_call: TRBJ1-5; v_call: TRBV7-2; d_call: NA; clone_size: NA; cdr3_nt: TGTGCCAGCAGCTTCGTACAGGGTGAGGGGCAGCCCCAGCATTTT; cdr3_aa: CASSFVQGEGQPQHF
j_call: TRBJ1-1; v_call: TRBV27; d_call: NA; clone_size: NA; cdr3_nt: TGTGCCAGCAGTTTAAAGGGGCAGGGCACTGAAGCTTTCTTT; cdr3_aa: CASSLKGQGTEAFF
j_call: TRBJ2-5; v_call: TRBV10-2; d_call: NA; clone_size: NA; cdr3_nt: TGCGCCAGCAGAGAAGGGGGGCAAGAGACCCAGTACTTC; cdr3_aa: CASREGGQETQYF
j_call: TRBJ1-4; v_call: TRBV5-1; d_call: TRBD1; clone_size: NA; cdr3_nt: TGCGCCAGCAGCTTGGATGGACAGGGGGCTAATGAAAAACTGTTTTTT; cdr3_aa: CASSLDGQGANEKLFF
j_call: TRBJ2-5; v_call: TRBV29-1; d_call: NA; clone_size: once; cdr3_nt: TGCAGCGTTGAAGATCGGTGGGGCCAGTACTTC; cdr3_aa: CSVEDRWGQYF
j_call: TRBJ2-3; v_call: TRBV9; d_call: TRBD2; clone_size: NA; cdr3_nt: TGTGCCAGCAGCGGGGGGTGGAGCGGGAGGACAGATACGCAGTATTTT; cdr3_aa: CASSGGWSGRTDTQYF